This T cell receptor (beta chain) comes out of a study of response to subunit inactivated influenza vaccine. In TCRdb, the RT-PCR reads were re-called with MiXCR into one record per CDR3 protein. The table lists hundreds of thousands of distinct CDR3 sequences, 12% of them singletons. CDR3 length: 13 residues. CDR1 is MNHEY and CDR2 is SVGAGI in the germline V gene. The V gene lost 4 bases and the J gene lost 5 bases, with 11 bases spanning the gap. Of note for this clonotype: The target antigen is unknown.

Findings of the study overall: Authors suggested each seasonal flu vaccination may recruit only limited numbers of new T cells.

The sequencing used PBMCs from blood, collected on the day of vaccination. The sequence was collected from a man in his forties or fifties who received an inactivated influenza vaccine. The chain carries TRBV6-5 and TRBJ2-5; no clear D. In DNA form, the CDR3 reads TGTGCCAGCAGTTCCTGGTGGGGTGAGACCCAGTACTTC. This sequence encodes CASSSWWGETQYF.